The 3 T cell receptor beta chains below come from one sample, sequenced in a study of a mutant IDH1 vaccine in newly diagnosed glioma. These TCRs' antigens remain unknown. Sequenced by immunoSEQ multiplex PCR; TCRdb stores in-frame clones only, minus some. Seen here are 34,000 or so clones, 75% to 85% observed once, and the top ten hold approximately 24%. Time point noted: week 11, during vaccination. The vaccine gave 300 ug of a 20-mer mutant IDH1 peptide subcutaneously per dose. The sample consisted of PBMCs, taken from a glioma patient whose treatment included an IDH1 peptide vaccine. These TCRs come from a man aged 25-40 years with glioma.

The chain uses TRBV19 and TRBJ1-2, with 9 positions matching TRBD1. V shed 5 bases, J shed 4 bases, and the junction held 11 bases outside the gene matches. The CDR3 has 16 residues. The germline V gene has CDR1 LNHDA and CDR2 SQIVND (reference sequence). This CDR3 reads CASSSTIAQGAYGYTF. In DNA form, the CDR3 reads TGTGCCAGTAGTTCAACGATCGCACAGGGGGCCTATGGCTACACCTTC.

The chain combines TRBV30 with TRBJ2-7, with a tentative D call TRBD1 (5 bases). Trimming left V 5 bases short and J 3 bases short, with 14 bases between. The germline V gene has CDR1 GTSNPN and CDR2 SVGIG (reference sequence). There are 13 residues in the CDR3. The CDR3 nucleotides read TGTGCCTGGGCTAAAGACAGAGACTACGAGCAGTACTTC. This gives the protein CAWAKDRDYEQYF.

V gene TRBV7-8 combines with J gene TRBJ2-7; D remains ambiguous. CDR1 is SGHVS and CDR2 is FQNEAQ in the germline V gene. CDR3 length: 15 amino acids. Trimming shortened V by 5 bases and J by 6 bases, and 20 bases separated the two germline ends. In DNA, the CDR3 is TGTGCCAGCAGCGCCGCTAACGCCCCATCGCGCGAGCAGTACTTC. Protein: CASSAANAPSREQYF.